These T cell receptor beta chains were read from a single sample in a study of response to subunit inactivated influenza vaccine. TCRdb used MiXCR to reprocess the RT-PCR reads, holding one entry per CDR3 protein. This sample carries 400,000 to 650,000 distinct CDR3 sequences, under 8.5% of them seen once, and the ten largest clones take about 12%. The sample in question was PBMCs from blood, obtained less than 25 months after vaccination. These receptors were collected from a man aged 50 to 69 who received an inactivated influenza vaccine. CDR3s leave out the opening cysteine and the closing phenylalanine or tryptophan.

V,CDR3
TRBV5-1,ASTEQGLVTDTQY
TRBV28,ASSFGQIPTANYGYT
TRBV28,ASTTDPRSFVGSETQY
TRBV7-2,ASSYRQGANTGELF
TRBV4-1,ASSQEIGPYNEQF
TRBV7-2,ASSFIAGEGEQY
TRBV5-1,ASSVRGGETQY
TRBV6-4,ACSKGQGWTGELF
TRBV29-1,SVGAYGGQPQH
TRBV5-1,ASSPGLAGVEETQY
TRBV6-2/TRBV6-3,ASSFATNPSSEQY
TRBV12-3/TRBV12-4,ASSLPSGRAGELF
TRBV20-1,SARDRRGTGELF
TRBV20-1,SPRGAVTYEQY
TRBV28,ASISATNTGELF
TRBV4-3,ASSQGSSGALRTRELF
TRBV3-1,ASSQGIGGSTDTQY
TRBV12-3/TRBV12-4,ASTPTSGGGETQY
TRBV7-9,ASSDRLRGRDTGELF
TRBV7-2,ASSSQPSGSSYNEQF
TRBV5-1,ASSSLGRGEKLF
TRBV6-2/TRBV6-3,ASSRASTGKYTEAF
TRBV29-1,SVATASGSVGQF
TRBV7-6,ASSLDRGQDSNGYT
TRBV20-1,SAKLPGLAGDTQY
TRBV24-1,ATSAQATLTGELF
TRBV29-1,SVVWGARAEAF
TRBV5-1,ASSPRTRGEQY
TRBV20-1,SARDSLAGSYEQY